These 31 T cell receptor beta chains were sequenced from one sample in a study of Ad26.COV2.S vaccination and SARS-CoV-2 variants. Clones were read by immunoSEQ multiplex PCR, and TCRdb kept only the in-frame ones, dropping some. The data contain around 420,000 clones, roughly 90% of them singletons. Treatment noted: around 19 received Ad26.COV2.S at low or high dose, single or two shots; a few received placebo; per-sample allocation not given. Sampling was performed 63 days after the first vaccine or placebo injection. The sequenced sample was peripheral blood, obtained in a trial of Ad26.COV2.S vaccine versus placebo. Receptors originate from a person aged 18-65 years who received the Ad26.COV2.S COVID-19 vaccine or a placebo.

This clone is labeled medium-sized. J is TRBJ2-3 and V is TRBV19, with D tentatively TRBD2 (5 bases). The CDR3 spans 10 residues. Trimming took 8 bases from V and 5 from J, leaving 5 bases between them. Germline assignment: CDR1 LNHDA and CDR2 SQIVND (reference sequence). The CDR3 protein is CASEGDTQYF. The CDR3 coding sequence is TGTGCCAGTGAGGGAGATACGCAGTATTTT.

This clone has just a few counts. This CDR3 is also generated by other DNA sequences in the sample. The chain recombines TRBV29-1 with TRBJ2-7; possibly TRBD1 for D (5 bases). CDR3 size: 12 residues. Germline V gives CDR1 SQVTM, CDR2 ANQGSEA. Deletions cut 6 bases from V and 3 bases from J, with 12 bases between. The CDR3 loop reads CSVELRDYEQYF. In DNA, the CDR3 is TGCAGCGTCGAACTCAGGGACTACGAGCAGTACTTC.

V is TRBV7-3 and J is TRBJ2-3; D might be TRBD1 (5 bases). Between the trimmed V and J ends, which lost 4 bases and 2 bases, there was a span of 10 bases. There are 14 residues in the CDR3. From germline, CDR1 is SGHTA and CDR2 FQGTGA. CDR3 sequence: CASSSDSYTDTQYF. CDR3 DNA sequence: TGTGCCAGCAGCTCAGACAGCTACACAGATACGCAGTATTTT. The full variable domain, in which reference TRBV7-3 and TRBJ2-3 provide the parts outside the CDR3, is GAGVSQTPSNKVTEKGKYVELRCDPISGHTALYWYRQSLGQGPEFLIYFQGTGAADDSGLPNDRFFAVRPEGSVSTLKIQRTERGDSAVYLCASSSDSYTDTQYFGPGTRLTVL.

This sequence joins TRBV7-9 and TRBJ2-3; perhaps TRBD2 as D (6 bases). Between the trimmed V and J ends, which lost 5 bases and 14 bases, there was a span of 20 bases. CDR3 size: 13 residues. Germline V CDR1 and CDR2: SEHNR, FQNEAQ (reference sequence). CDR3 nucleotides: TGTGCCAGCAGCACCCCGTCCGGGACTCATCCGTATTTT. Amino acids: CASSTPSGTHPYF.

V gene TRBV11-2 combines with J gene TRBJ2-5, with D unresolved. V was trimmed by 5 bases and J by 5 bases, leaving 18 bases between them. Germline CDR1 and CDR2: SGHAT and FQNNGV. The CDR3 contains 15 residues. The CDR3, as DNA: TGTGCCAGCAGCCTGGACGGAACTCAGTGGGAGACCCAGTACTTC. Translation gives CASSLDGTQWETQYF.

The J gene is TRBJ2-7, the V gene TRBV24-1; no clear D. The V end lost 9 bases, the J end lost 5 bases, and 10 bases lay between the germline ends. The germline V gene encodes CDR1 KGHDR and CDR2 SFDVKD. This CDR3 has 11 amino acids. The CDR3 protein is CATGLGNEQYF. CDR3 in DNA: TGTGCCACCGGGTTAGGGAACGAGCAGTACTTC.

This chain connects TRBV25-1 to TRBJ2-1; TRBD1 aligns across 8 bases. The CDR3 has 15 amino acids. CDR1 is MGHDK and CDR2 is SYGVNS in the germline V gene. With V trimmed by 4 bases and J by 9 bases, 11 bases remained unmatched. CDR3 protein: CASSVLQGVAIEQFF. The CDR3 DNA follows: TGTGCCAGCAGTGTTCTACAGGGGGTGGCGATTGAGCAGTTCTTC.

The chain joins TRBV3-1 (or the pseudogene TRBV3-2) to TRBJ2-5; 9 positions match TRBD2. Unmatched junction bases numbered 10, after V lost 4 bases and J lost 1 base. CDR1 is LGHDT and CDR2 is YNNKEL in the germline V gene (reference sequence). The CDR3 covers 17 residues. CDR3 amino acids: CASSPYPSGGLQETQYF. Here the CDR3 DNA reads TGTGCCAGCAGCCCCTACCCCAGCGGGGGGCTCCAAGAGACCCAGTACTTC.

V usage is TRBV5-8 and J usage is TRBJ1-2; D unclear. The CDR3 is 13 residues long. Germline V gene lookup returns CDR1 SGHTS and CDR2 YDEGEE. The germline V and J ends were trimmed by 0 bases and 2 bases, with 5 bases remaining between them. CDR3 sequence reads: CASSLGTNYGYTF. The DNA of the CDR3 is TGTGCCAGCAGCTTGGGCACCAACTATGGCTACACCTTC.

The CDR3 spells CASSLDRGDQPQHF. The DNA for the CDR3 is TGCGCCAGCAGCCTTGACAGGGGGGATCAGCCCCAGCATTTT. This chain connects TRBV5-1 to TRBJ1-5; 9 nucleotides agree with TRBD1. With V trimmed by 4 bases and J by 5 bases, 4 bases remained unmatched. Germline assignment: CDR1 SGHRS and CDR2 YFSETQ. The CDR3 totals 14 residues.

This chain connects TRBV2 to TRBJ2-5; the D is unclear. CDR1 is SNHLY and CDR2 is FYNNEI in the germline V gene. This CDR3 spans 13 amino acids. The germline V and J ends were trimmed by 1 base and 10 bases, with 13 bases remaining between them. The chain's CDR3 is CASSEVPIEVQYF. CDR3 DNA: TGTGCCAGCAGTGAAGTCCCCATAGAGGTCCAGTACTTC.

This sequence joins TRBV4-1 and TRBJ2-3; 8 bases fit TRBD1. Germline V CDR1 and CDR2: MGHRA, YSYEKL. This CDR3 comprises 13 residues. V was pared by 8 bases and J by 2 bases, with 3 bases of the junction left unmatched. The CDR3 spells CASADRVTDTQYF. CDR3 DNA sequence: TGCGCCAGCGCGGACAGGGTCACAGATACGCAGTATTTT.

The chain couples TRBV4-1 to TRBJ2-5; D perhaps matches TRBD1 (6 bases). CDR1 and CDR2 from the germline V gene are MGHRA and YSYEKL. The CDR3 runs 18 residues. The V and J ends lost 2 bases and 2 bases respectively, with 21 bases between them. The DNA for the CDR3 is TGCGCCAGCAGCCAAACCCTACTAGGGGGAAGGGTTCAAGAGACCCAGTACTTC. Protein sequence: CASSQTLLGGRVQETQYF.

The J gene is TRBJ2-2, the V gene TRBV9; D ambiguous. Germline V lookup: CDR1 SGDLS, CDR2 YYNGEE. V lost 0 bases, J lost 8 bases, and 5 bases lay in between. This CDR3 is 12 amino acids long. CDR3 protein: CASSVDGGELFF. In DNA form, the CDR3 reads TGTGCCAGCAGCGTAGACGGTGGGGAGCTGTTTTTT.

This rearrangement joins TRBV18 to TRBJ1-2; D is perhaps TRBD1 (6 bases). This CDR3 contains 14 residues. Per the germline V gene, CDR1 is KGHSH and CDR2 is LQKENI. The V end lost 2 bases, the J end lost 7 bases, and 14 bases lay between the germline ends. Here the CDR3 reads CASSPETGTFGYTF. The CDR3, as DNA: TGTGCCAGCTCACCAGAAACAGGGACTTTTGGCTACACCTTC. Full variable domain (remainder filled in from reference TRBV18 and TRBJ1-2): NAGVMQNPRHLVRRRGQEARLRCSPMKGHSHVYWYRQLPEEGLKFMVYLQKENIIDESGMPKERFSAEFPKEGPSILRIQQVVRGDSAAYFCASSPETGTFGYTFGSGTRLTVV.

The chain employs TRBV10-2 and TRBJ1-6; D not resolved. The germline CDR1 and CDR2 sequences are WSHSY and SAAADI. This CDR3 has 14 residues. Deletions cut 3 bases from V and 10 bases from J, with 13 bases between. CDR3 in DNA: TGCGCCAGCAGTGAAAGAAGGGAAGAATCACCCCTCCACTTT. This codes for CASSERREESPLHF.

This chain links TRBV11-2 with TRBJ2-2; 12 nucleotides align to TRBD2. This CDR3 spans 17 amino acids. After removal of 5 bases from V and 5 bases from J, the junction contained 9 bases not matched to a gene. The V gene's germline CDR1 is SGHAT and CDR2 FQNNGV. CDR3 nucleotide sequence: TGTGCCAGCAGCCGAGGACTAGCGGGGACCGGGACCGGGGAGCTGTTTTTT. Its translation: CASSRGLAGTGTGELFF.

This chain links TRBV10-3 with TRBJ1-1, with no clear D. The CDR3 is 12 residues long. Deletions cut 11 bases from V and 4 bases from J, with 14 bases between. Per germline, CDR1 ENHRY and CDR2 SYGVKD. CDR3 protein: CAGGSSGTEAFF. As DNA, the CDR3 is TGTGCCGGAGGCTCTTCGGGCACTGAAGCTTTCTTT.

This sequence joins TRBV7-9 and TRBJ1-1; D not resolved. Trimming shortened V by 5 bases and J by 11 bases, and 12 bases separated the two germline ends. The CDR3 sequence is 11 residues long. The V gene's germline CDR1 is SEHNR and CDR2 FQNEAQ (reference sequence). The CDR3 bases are TGTGCCAGCAGCCCCAGTGTGGGTGCTTTCTTT. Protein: CASSPSVGAFF.

CDR3: CASSRGQGQGEKLFF. CDR3 bases: TGTGCCAGCAGTAGAGGACAGGGACAAGGAGAAAAACTGTTTTTT. The chain employs TRBV27 and TRBJ1-4; 8 positions match TRBD1. Germline CDR1 reads MNHEY; CDR2 reads SMNVEV (reference sequence). This CDR3 contains 15 residues. Unmatched junction bases numbered 10, after V lost 5 bases and J lost 8 bases.

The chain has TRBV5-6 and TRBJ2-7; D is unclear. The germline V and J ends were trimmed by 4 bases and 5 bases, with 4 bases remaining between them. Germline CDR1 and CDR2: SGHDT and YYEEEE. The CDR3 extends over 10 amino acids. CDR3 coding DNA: TGTGCCAGCAGCGGGAACGAGCAGTACTTC. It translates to CASSGNEQYF.

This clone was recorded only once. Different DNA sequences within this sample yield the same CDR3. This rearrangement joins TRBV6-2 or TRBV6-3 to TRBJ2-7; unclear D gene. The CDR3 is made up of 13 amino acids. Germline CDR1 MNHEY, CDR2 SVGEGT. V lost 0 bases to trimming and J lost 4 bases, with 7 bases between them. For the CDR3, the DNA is TGTGCCAGCAGTTACTCGTCCGCGTACGAGCAGTACTTC. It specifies CASSYSSAYEQYF.

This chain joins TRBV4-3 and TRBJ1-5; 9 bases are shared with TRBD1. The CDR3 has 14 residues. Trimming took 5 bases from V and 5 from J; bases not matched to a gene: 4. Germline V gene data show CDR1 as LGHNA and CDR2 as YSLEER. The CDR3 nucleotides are TGCGCCAGCAGCGCCGGGACAGGGTATCAGCCCCAGCATTTT. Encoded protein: CASSAGTGYQPQHF.

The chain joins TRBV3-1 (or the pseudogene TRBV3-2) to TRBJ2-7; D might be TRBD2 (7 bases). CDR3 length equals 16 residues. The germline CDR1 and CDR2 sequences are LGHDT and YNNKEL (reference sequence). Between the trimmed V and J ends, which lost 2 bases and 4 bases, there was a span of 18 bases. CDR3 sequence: CASSQIHGGRFYEQYF. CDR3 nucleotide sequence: TGTGCCAGCAGCCAAATCCACGGGGGGCGATTTTACGAGCAGTACTTC.

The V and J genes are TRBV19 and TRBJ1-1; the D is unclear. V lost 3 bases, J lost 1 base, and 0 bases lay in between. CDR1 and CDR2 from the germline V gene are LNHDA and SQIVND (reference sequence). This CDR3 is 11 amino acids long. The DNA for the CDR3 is TGTGCCAGTAGTATGAACACTGAAGCTTTCTTT. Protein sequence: CASSMNTEAFF.

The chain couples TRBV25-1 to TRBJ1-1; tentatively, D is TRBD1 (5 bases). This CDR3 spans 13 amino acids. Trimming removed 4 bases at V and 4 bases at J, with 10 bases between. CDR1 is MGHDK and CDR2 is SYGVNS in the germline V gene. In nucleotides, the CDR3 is TGTGCCAGCAGTGGCGGGGGGGTCACTGAAGCTTTCTTT. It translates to CASSGGGVTEAFF.

The CDR3 DNA reads TGTGCCAGAAGCTTGGAGGACCCTAATGAAAAACTGTTTTTT. Translated: CARSLEDPNEKLFF. The chain combines TRBV5-3 with TRBJ1-4; D not certain. TRBV5-3 is reported as an ORF; its role is uncertain. CDR3 length: 14 residues. The germline V and J ends were trimmed by 0 bases and 3 bases, with 6 bases remaining between them.

The CDR3 DNA reads as TGTGCCAGCAGCCAAGTTAAGGTACAAGGGTGGATGGGGACCCAGTACTTC. This codes for CASSQVKVQGWMGTQYF. This sequence joins TRBV3-1 (or the pseudogene TRBV3-2) and TRBJ2-5; D not certain. Germline assignment: CDR1 LGHDT and CDR2 YNNKEL (reference sequence). V gave up 1 base and J gave up 7 bases, with 22 bases separating them. CDR3 length: 17 residues.

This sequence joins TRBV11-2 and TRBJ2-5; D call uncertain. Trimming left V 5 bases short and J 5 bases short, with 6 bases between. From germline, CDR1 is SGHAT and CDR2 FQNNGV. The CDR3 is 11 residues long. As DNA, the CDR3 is TGTGCCAGCAGCCCCTCCGAGACCCAGTACTTC. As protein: CASSPSETQYF.

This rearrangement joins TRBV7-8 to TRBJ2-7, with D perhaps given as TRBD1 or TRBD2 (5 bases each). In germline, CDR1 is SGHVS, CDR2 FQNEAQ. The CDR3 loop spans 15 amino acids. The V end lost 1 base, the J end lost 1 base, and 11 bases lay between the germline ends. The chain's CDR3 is CASSLVLGPSYEQYF. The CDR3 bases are TGTGCCAGCAGCTTAGTACTGGGACCTTCCTACGAGCAGTACTTC. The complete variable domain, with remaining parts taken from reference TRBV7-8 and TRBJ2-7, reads GAGVSQSPRYKVAKRGQDVALRCDPISGHVSLFWYQQALGQGPEFLTYFQNEAQLDKSGLPSDRFFAERPEGSVSTLKIQRTQQEDSAVYLCASSLVLGPSYEQYFGPGTRLTVT.

Here the CDR3 reads CASSIGQGPGGPQHF. The CDR3 nucleotides read TGTGCCAGTAGTATAGGGCAGGGTCCGGGAGGGCCCCAGCATTTT. This chain connects TRBV19 to TRBJ1-5; possibly TRBD1 for D (5 bases). Per germline, CDR1 LNHDA and CDR2 SQIVND (reference sequence). The CDR3 is made up of 15 amino acids. Between the trimmed V and J ends, which lost 1 base and 9 bases, there was a span of 16 bases.